Listed here are 12 T cell receptor beta chains from one sample, sequenced in a study of vaccination and CD4 T cells after COVID-19. Sequencing of DNA taken from cultured CD4+ T cells relied on the Oncomine TCR Beta short-read assay. TCRdb fed the PCR reads into MiXCR, producing one record per CDR3 protein. Among over 10,000 distinct CDR3 sequences, around three fifths were seen once, and the ten largest hold roughly 13%. These receptors' antigens are unknown. The treatment is: approximately 11-day PBMC culture with coronavirus spike peptide pools or control peptides (ViraFEST assay). What was sequenced was CD4+ T cells from blood, cultured in vitro. These receptor sequences come from a human donor who had recovered from COVID-19.

V gene TRBV11-3 combines with J gene TRBJ2-3; TRBD2 matches 9 bases. Looked up from germline, CDR1 is SGHNT and CDR2 is YENEEA. With V trimmed by 5 bases and J by 5 bases, 8 bases remained unmatched. The length of the CDR3 is 15 residues. As DNA, the CDR3 is TGTGCCAGCAGCCGAGTAGCGGGAGTAGGAGATACGCAGTATTTT. It specifies CASSRVAGVGDTQYF.

This clonotype has just a few counts. The chain is built from TRBV20-1 and TRBJ1-1, with D maybe TRBD1 (5 bases). The CDR3 sequence is 15 residues long. The V gene's germline CDR1 is DFQATT and CDR2 SNEGSKA (reference sequence). The V end was cut by 3 bases, the J end by 4 bases, with 18 bases between. CDR3 residues: CSARVDTGGGTEAFF. CDR3 sequence (DNA): TGCAGTGCTAGGGTGGACACGGGGGGGGGCACTGAAGCTTTCTTT.

The table lists this clonotype with a few counts. V gene TRBV6-2 or TRBV6-3 combines with J gene TRBJ1-5; D may be TRBD1 (5 bases). The V end was cut by 6 bases, the J end by 7 bases, with 16 bases between. This CDR3 region has 14 residues. The V gene's germline CDR1 is MNHEY and CDR2 SVGEGT. Here the CDR3 DNA reads TGTGCCAGCAGACCCCTCCAGGGACGCCAGCCCCAGCATTTT. The encoded protein is CASRPLQGRQPQHF.

This clonotype was found once. This chain connects TRBV27 to TRBJ1-5; possibly TRBD1 for D (6 bases). The V and J ends lost 3 bases and 9 bases respectively, with 9 bases between them. The CDR3 totals 12 residues. Germline lookup yields CDR1 MNHEY and CDR2 SMNVEV (reference sequence). The CDR3 here is CASSFRGLPQHF. As DNA, the CDR3 is TGTGCCAGCAGTTTCAGGGGTCTGCCCCAGCATTTT.

This sequence joins TRBV7-2 and TRBJ1-2, with 8 bases aligning to TRBD1. The CDR3 loop spans 16 amino acids. CDR1 and CDR2 from the germline V gene are SGHTA and FQGNSA. The trim removed 3 bases at V and 6 bases at J, leaving 12 bases unmatched. The CDR3 bases are TGTGCCAGCAGCTTCCCCCAGGGGGCAGGTTTGGATGGCTACACCTTC. Translating it yields CASSFPQGAGLDGYTF.

The chain recombines TRBV7-9 with TRBJ1-6; D is possibly TRBD1 (5 bases). V dropped 5 bases and J dropped 5 bases, with 10 bases sitting between them. This CDR3 comprises 14 residues. Germline lookup yields CDR1 SEHNR and CDR2 FQNEAQ (reference sequence). The CDR3 sequence is CASSRQGNNSPLHF. DNA of the CDR3: TGTGCCAGCAGCCGTCAGGGAAATAATTCACCCCTCCACTTT.

This chain joins TRBV2 and TRBJ2-3, with TRBD2 matching 7 bases. The CDR3 length is 15 residues. V shed 2 bases, J shed 5 bases, and the junction held 7 bases outside the gene matches. The V gene's germline CDR1 is SNHLY and CDR2 FYNNEI. CDR3 in amino acids: CASSELAGVGDTQYF. The DNA for the CDR3 is TGTGCCAGCAGTGAATTGGCGGGAGTTGGAGATACGCAGTATTTT.

This chain links TRBV4-2 with TRBJ2-5; unclear D gene. Trimming took off 3 bases at V and 3 bases at J, with 8 bases between the two ends. CDR3 length: 13 amino acids. Germline CDR1 reads LGHNA; CDR2 reads YNFKEQ. The CDR3 bases are TGTGCCAGCAGCCACGGGCAGAAAGAGACCCAGTACTTC. Residues: CASSHGQKETQYF.

The V and J genes are TRBV11-2 and TRBJ1-6; D not resolved. The CDR3 has 14 residues. V gave up 6 bases and J gave up 13 bases, with 19 bases separating them. Germline lookup yields CDR1 SGHAT and CDR2 FQNNGV. The chain's CDR3 is CASRNNSALSPLHF. CDR3 nucleotide sequence: TGTGCCAGCAGGAACAACTCAGCCCTCTCGCCCCTCCACTTT.

This clonotype was picked up a small number of times. The genes are TRBV27 and TRBJ1-2; TRBD1 matches at 7 bases. The trim removed 1 base at V and 4 bases at J, leaving 9 bases unmatched. The CDR3 sequence is 16 residues long. Germline loops: CDR1 MNHEY, CDR2 SMNVEV (reference sequence). DNA for the CDR3: TGTGCCAGCAGTTTATTTTTAGGGGGCCGACTCTATGGCTACACCTTC. This translates into CASSLFLGGRLYGYTF.

This clonotype was seen a handful of times. The chain carries TRBV7-9 and TRBJ2-2; D is undetermined. The V gene lost 5 bases and the J gene lost 5 bases, with 3 bases spanning the gap. CDR3 length: 11 amino acids. CDR1 is SEHNR and CDR2 is FQNEAQ in the germline V gene (reference sequence). In nucleotides, the CDR3 is TGTGCCAGCAGCCCAACCGGGGAGCTGTTTTTT. It yields the protein CASSPTGELFF. Supplemented by reference TRBV7-9 and TRBJ2-2, the full variable domain reads DTGVSQNPRHKITKRGQNVTFRCDPISEHNRLYWYRQTLGQGPEFLTYFQNEAQLEKSRLLSDRFSAERPKGSFSTLEIQRTEQGDSAMYLCASSPTGELFFGEGSRLTVL.

Note on this clonotype: Relative to the germline gene, one junction end is altered; a read error may explain this. This sequence joins TRBV6-5 and TRBJ1-2; no clear D. This CDR3 is 13 amino acids long. Per germline, CDR1 MNHEY and CDR2 SVGAGI. Here the CDR3 reads CASSYSNRRREAF. The CDR3 DNA sequence: TGTGCCAGCAGTTACTCGAATAGGCGACGGGAGGCCTTC.